The T cell receptor (beta chain) described here comes from a study of post-analysis software for immune sequencing data. Overall study results and limits: Included in a set of roughly five TRBV segments more frequent in patients than controls were TRBV5-6, TRBV5-1 and TRBV20-1. Samples from a shared batch, those prepared together, strongly co-clustered by F measure. Multiple sclerosis patients had significantly lower normalized Chao1 diversity than controls.

Unique molecular identifiers were carried by the TCR beta cDNA libraries. TCRdb re-called the PCR reads with MiXCR, one entry per CDR3 protein. This table has a few hundred thousand distinct CDR3 sequences, 35% to 45% appearing once. On this clonotype itself: Antigen unknown.

V lost 4 bases and J lost 0, with 10 bases in between. Germline-derived CDR1 and CDR2 are SGHVS and FQNEAQ. There are 14 residues in the CDR3. The V call is TRBV7-8, the J call TRBJ2-7; no firm D call. Sequenced input: blood. This sequence originates from a girl aged 10 to 17 with multiple sclerosis. CDR3: CASSSRTVSYEQYF. In nucleotides, the CDR3 is TGTGCCAGCAGCTCCCGGACGGTCTCCTACGAGCAGTACTTC.